This TCR beta chain appears in the sequencing data of a study of low-dose radiotherapy and immunotherapy resistance in tumors. Alpha- and beta-chain coverage of first-strand cDNA came from TRAV- and TRBV-specific primers. TCR amplification used around 20 PCR cycles, a constant-region primer and a V-primer adapter. Via MiXCR, TCRdb re-called the reads, giving one row per CDR3 protein. The sample records around 65,000 distinct CDR3 sequences, about a quarter being singletons. Deletions cut 9 bases from V and 0 bases from J, with 8 bases between. The germline V gene encodes CDR1 KGHDR and CDR2 SFDVKD. This CDR3 comprises 13 residues. Time point reported: before trial treatment.

Sequenced here: PBMCs, sampled before treatment. The chain joins TRBV24-1 to TRBJ1-5, with D unclear. The sequence came from a male donor with rectosigmoid adenocarcinoma. The CDR3 DNA reads TGTGCCACCCTGGGAGATAGCAATCAGCCCCAGCATTTT. Translated, it gives CATLGDSNQPQHF.